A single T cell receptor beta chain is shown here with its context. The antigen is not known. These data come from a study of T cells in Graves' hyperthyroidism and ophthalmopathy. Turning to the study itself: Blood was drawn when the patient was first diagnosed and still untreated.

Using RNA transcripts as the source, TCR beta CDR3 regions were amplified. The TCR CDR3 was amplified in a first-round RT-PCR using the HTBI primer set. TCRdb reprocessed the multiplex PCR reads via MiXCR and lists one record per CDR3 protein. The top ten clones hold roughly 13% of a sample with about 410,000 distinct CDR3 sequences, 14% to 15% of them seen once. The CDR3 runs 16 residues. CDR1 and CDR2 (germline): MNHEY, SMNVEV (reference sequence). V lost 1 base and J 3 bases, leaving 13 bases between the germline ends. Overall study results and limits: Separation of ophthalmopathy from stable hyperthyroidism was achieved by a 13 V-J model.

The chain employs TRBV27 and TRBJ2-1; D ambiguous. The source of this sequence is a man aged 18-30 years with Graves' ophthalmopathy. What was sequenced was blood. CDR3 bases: TGTGCCAGCAGTTTATTGGTAGGCAGGAGCTACAATGAGCAGTTCTTC. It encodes CASSLLVGRSYNEQFF.